These 23 T cell receptor beta chains originate from one sample sequenced in a study of T-cell reconstitution after alpha-beta-depleted transplantation in children. Unique molecular identifiers tagged the TCRbeta library. In TCRdb, the PCR reads were re-called with MiXCR into one record per CDR3 protein. Of approximately 430,000 distinct CDR3 sequences in the sample, 16% are singletons; the top ten hold around 30%. Sequencing was performed on PBMCs, mostly from graft donor cells, taken 360 days after TCRalphabeta/CD19-depleted stem cell transplant. The receptors come from a boy under two years old who had a stem cell transplant for Wiskott-Aldrich syndrome, so the T cells may come from the graft donor.

The rearrangement joins TRBV25-1 to TRBJ2-5; D not certain. The CDR3 is made up of 14 amino acids. The germline CDR1 and CDR2 sequences are MGHDK and SYGVNS. Trimming removed 2 bases at V and 4 bases at J, with 11 bases between. CDR3 amino acids: CASSEPRAAETQYF. The CDR3 DNA reads as TGTGCCAGCAGTGAACCTCGGGCAGCAGAGACCCAGTACTTC.

The genes are TRBV10-1 and TRBJ2-7, with unresolved D. There are 11 residues in the CDR3. The germline gives CDR1 WNHNN, CDR2 SYGVQD (reference sequence). Trimming shortened V by 3 bases and J by 12 bases, and 12 bases separated the two germline ends. The CDR3 sequence: CASSDGQALYF. CDR3 in DNA: TGCGCCAGCAGTGACGGTCAGGCCTTGTACTTC.

There are a few counts of this clonotype. The V call is TRBV7-9, the J call TRBJ1-1; maybe TRBD1 (6 bases). Germline CDR1 is SEHNR and CDR2 is FQNEAQ (reference sequence). The CDR3 length is 14 residues. V lost 4 bases to trimming and J lost 5 bases, with 14 bases between them. Here the CDR3 reads CASSSSSGVTEAFF. The CDR3, as DNA: TGTGCCAGCAGCTCCAGCTCAGGGGTTACTGAAGCTTTCTTT.

The V and J genes are TRBV5-5 and TRBJ2-5, with D uncertain. The length of the CDR3 is 14 residues. Trimming pared 4 bases from V and 5 bases from J, leaving 15 bases between. Germline values: CDR1 SGHKS, CDR2 YYEKEE (reference sequence). This CDR3 is CASSRLGARETQYF. CDR3 bases: TGTGCCAGCAGCCGCCTAGGCGCTCGGGAGACCCAGTACTTC. Based on the CDR3 plus reference TRBV5-5 and TRBJ2-5, the full variable domain is DAGVTQSPTHLIKTRGQQVTLRCSPISGHKSVSWYQQVLGQGPQFIFQYYEKEERGRGNFPDRFSARQFPNYSSELNVNALLLGDSALYLCASSRLGARETQYFGPGTRLLVL.

This clonotype was detected many times. The junction and the germline gene differ at one end; a read error may be behind it. The genes are TRBV25-1 and TRBJ2-5, with 7 positions matching TRBD2. Germline-derived CDR1 and CDR2 are MGHDK and SYGVNS. CDR3 size: 13 residues. The DNA of the CDR3 is TGTGCCAGCAGTCACAGAGGGCGGGAGACCGAGTACTTC. Translated: CASSHRGRETEYF. Together with reference TRBV25-1 and TRBJ2-5, the CDR3 gives the full variable domain: EADIYQTPRYLVIGTGKKITLECSQTMGHDKMYWYQQDPGMELHLIHYSYGVNSTEKGDLSSESTVSRIRTEHFPLTLESARPSHTSQYLCASSHRGRETEYFGPGTRLLVL.

The V gene is TRBV4-1, the J gene TRBJ1-2; D is unclear. CDR3 size: 17 residues. V was shortened by 1 base and J by 0 bases, with 15 bases between the two germline ends. Germline V gives CDR1 MGHRA, CDR2 YSYEKL. The CDR3 DNA reads TGCGCCAGCAGCCAAGTTGGAGGGTCAACAGCTAACTATGGCTACACCTTC. The encoded protein is CASSQVGGSTANYGYTF.

This clonotype was counted a few times. The CDR3 DNA sequence: TGTGCCAGCAGCCCCGGGACAGGGGTCAGGAACACCGGGGAGCTGTTTTTT. Protein sequence: CASSPGTGVRNTGELFF. The chain uses TRBV28 and TRBJ2-2, with 10 positions matching TRBD1. With 6 bases clipped from V and 1 base from J, the junction kept 8 bases outside the gene matches. The germline V gene has CDR1 MDHEN and CDR2 SYDVKM. The CDR3 has 17 residues. Full variable domain (missing parts from reference TRBV28 and TRBJ2-2): DVKVTQSSRYLVKRTGEKVFLECVQDMDHENMFWYRQDPGLGLRLIYFSYDVKMKEKGDIPEGYSVSREKKERFSLILESASTNQTSMYLCASSPGTGVRNTGELFFGEGSRLTVL.

The chain recombines TRBV3-1 with TRBJ2-3; tentative D call: TRBD2 (5 bases). Germline loops: CDR1 LGHDT, CDR2 YNNKEL (reference sequence). The germline V and J ends were trimmed by 3 bases and 0 bases, with 13 bases remaining between them. The CDR3 is made up of 16 amino acids. CDR3 bases: TGTGCCAGCAGCCAGCCAGGACTGACTAGCACAGATACGCAGTATTTT. Translating gives CASSQPGLTSTDTQYF.

The gene calls are TRBV7-9 and TRBJ2-1; D gene uncertain. Between the trimmed V and J ends, which lost 5 bases and 6 bases, there was a span of 8 bases. The CDR3 loop spans 12 amino acids. Looked up from germline, CDR1 is SEHNR and CDR2 is FQNEAQ (reference sequence). The CDR3 spells CASSPDSNEQFF. CDR3 nucleotides: TGTGCCAGCAGCCCAGACTCCAATGAGCAGTTCTTC. Based on the CDR3 plus reference TRBV7-9 and TRBJ2-1, the full variable domain is DTGVSQNPRHKITKRGQNVTFRCDPISEHNRLYWYRQTLGQGPEFLTYFQNEAQLEKSRLLSDRFSAERPKGSFSTLEIQRTEQGDSAMYLCASSPDSNEQFFGPGTRLTVL.

Only a few counts were recorded for this clonotype. The rearrangement uses TRBV5-1 and TRBJ2-3; tentative D call: TRBD2 (7 bases). This CDR3 contains 14 residues. From germline, CDR1 is SGHRS and CDR2 YFSETQ. Trimming took 2 bases from V and 2 from J, leaving 9 bases between them. The CDR3 region is CASSFGGPTDTQYF. The CDR3 nucleotides read TGCGCCAGCAGCTTCGGGGGGCCCACAGATACGCAGTATTTT. Looking up the rest from reference TRBV5-1 and TRBJ2-3 gives the full variable domain: KAGVTQTPRYLIKTRGQQVTLSCSPISGHRSVSWYQQTPGQGLQFLFEYFSETQRNKGNFPGRFSGRQFSNSRSEMNVSTLELGDSALYLCASSFGGPTDTQYFGPGTRLTVL.

This clonotype came up a few times. The V call is TRBV4-3, the J call TRBJ2-7; D is possibly TRBD2 (6 bases). With 0 bases removed from V and 2 bases from J, the gap between germline ends came to 17 bases. This CDR3 has 17 residues. The germline V gene encodes CDR1 LGHNA and CDR2 YSLEER. The CDR3 sequence is CASSQDVETSRTYEQYF. The CDR3 DNA follows: TGCGCCAGCAGCCAAGATGTGGAGACTAGTCGTACCTACGAGCAGTACTTC.

This clonotype was observed a few times. The V gene is TRBV9, the J gene TRBJ2-3; 7 positions match TRBD1. Germline V gives CDR1 SGDLS, CDR2 YYNGEE. Germline trimming cut 0 bases from V and 10 bases from J; bases unmatched to any gene: 8. The CDR3 has 14 amino acids. The CDR3 DNA reads TGTGCCAGCAGCGTAGGAGGGGGCGAAGTCGCGCAGTATTTT. Translated: CASSVGGGEVAQYF.

The V gene is TRBV2, the J gene TRBJ2-7; D might be TRBD1 or TRBD2, each matching 5 bases. The CDR3 length is 15 residues. Per germline, CDR1 SNHLY and CDR2 FYNNEI. CDR3 nucleotide sequence: TGTACCTGCTGCTTACGGGCAGGGACCTTTTCCGAGCAGTACTTC. Translated, it gives CTCCLRAGTFSEQYF.

This sequence joins TRBV20-1 and TRBJ2-1; D is possibly TRBD1 (5 bases). Deletions cut 0 bases from V and 6 bases from J, with 18 bases between. This CDR3 spans 16 amino acids. Germline CDR1 is DFQATT and CDR2 is SNEGSKA (reference sequence). The CDR3 is CSARDGARPILNEQFF. CDR3 bases: TGCAGTGCTAGAGATGGGGCGCGGCCAATCCTCAATGAGCAGTTCTTC.

CDR3 sequence (DNA): TGTGCCAGCAGGACAGGGAAGGGAGAGACCCAGTACTTC. This translates into CASRTGKGETQYF. This chain uses TRBV6-1 with TRBJ2-5; 7 nucleotides match TRBD1. V lost 6 bases and J lost 4; bases outside the gene matches: 5. Germline V lookup: CDR1 MNHNS, CDR2 SASEGT. This CDR3 contains 13 residues.

This clonotype occurred a few times. The chain is built from TRBV6-5 and TRBJ2-6; D call uncertain. In germline, CDR1 is MNHEY, CDR2 SVGAGI. The V end was cut by 2 bases, the J end by 1 base, with 12 bases between. The CDR3 runs 17 residues. This CDR3 is CASSYRLGLSGANVLTF. The CDR3, as DNA: TGTGCCAGCAGTTACCGATTAGGTCTATCTGGGGCCAACGTCCTGACTTTC.

This clonotype has a handful of counts. The J gene is TRBJ2-1, the V gene TRBV20-1, with 8 positions matching TRBD2. The J segment lost 0 bases and the V segment lost 3 bases, leaving 1 base of the junction unmatched. The CDR3 contains 14 residues. Per germline, CDR1 DFQATT and CDR2 SNEGSKA (reference sequence). Here the CDR3 reads CSASSGSSYNEQFF. The CDR3 bases are TGCAGTGCTAGCAGCGGGAGCTCCTACAATGAGCAGTTCTTC.

This clonotype has a handful of counts. Germline and junction disagree at one end, which may indicate a read error. This chain connects TRBV13 to TRBJ2-6; no clear D. The CDR3 extends over 16 amino acids. The germline V gene encodes CDR1 PRHDT and CDR2 FYEKMQ (reference sequence). The CDR3, as DNA: TGTGCCAGCAGCCTAGGGCCTCGGAGTGGGGCCAACGTCCTGACTTTC. Its protein product is CASSLGPRSGANVLTF.

CDR3 sequence reads: CASSQDGAGALGEQYF. The DNA for the CDR3 is TGCGCCAGCAGCCAAGATGGAGCAGGGGCCCTTGGCGAGCAGTACTTC. The chain links TRBV4-1 to TRBJ2-7, with a weak D call TRBD1 (6 bases). This CDR3 is built from 16 residues. CDR1 and CDR2 from the germline V gene are MGHRA and YSYEKL. Trimming shortened V by 0 bases and J by 6 bases, and 18 bases separated the two germline ends.

This clonotype was seen only a few times. J is TRBJ2-3 and V is TRBV11-2; D is uncertain. In germline, CDR1 is SGHAT, CDR2 FQNNGV. The CDR3 runs to 17 residues. The germline V and J ends were trimmed by 1 base and 3 bases, with 17 bases remaining between them. The CDR3: CASSLGIWVGPTDTQYF. The CDR3 DNA reads TGTGCCAGCAGCTTAGGGATCTGGGTCGGCCCGACAGATACGCAGTATTTT.

This clonotype occurred a few times. A junction end diverges from the germline sequence, so it may reflect a read error. The chain joins TRBV12-3 or TRBV12-4 to TRBJ1-4; possibly TRBD1 for D (5 bases). The CDR3 runs 20 residues. The CDR3 spells CASSIADSLIPPSLGEKLFF. The CDR3 coding sequence is TGTGCCAGCAGTATAGCCGACAGTTTAATCCCCCCGTCCTTGGGGGAAAAACTGTTTTTT.

This chain links TRBV5-6 with TRBJ2-7; possibly TRBD2 for D (5 bases). Germline values: CDR1 SGHDT, CDR2 YYEEEE. The CDR3 consists of 14 residues. Trimming took 6 bases from V and 3 from J, leaving 16 bases between them. CDR3 protein: CASTFGPAGYEQYF. The CDR3 DNA is TGTGCCAGCACCTTCGGACCCGCGGGCTACGAGCAGTACTTC.

The gene calls are TRBV29-1 and TRBJ1-3, with D unresolved. The CDR3 is made up of 14 amino acids. The V and J ends lost 7 bases and 2 bases respectively, with 15 bases between them. Germline V gives CDR1 SQVTM, CDR2 ANQGSEA. CDR3 region: CSATGRLTGNTIYF. The CDR3 DNA is TGCAGCGCAACTGGACGTTTGACTGGAAACACCATATATTTT.